Described below is a single T cell receptor (beta chain) sequence and its context. Its cognate antigen is unknown. Produced via immunoSEQ multiplex PCR; TCRdb's table is partial and in-frame only. The sample has 85,000 to 120,000 clones, around 90% seen once. These data originate in a study of cytomegalovirus exposure and HLA in healthy donors. J lost 5 bases, V lost 7 bases, and 9 bases had no gene match. CDR3 size: 14 residues. The germline V gene encodes CDR1 SGHTA and CDR2 FQGNSA. Points from the study as a whole: It was 164 TCR beta chains that were listed as cytomegalovirus-associated. Subsequent analysis revealed that first-cohort TCR clusters tended to co-occur in the approximately 120 validation repertoires. For most TCR sequences rarity was the rule, although some public TCRs occurred in many donors. Reports indicated that the classifier achieved high specificity and sensitivity in diagnosing cytomegalovirus status.

The clonotype comes from a young woman in good health and CMV-seropositive. Sequences were obtained from PBMCs. V usage is TRBV7-2 and J usage is TRBJ2-5, with 8 bases aligning to TRBD1. CDR3 sequence (DNA): TGTGCCAGCATGATCTCAGGGGGCCGGGAGACCCAGTACTTC. Its protein is CASMISGGRETQYF.